This is a list of T cell receptor beta chains from one sample in a study of cytomegalovirus exposure and HLA in healthy donors. Data came from immunoSEQ multiplex PCR; TCRdb stores just in-frame clones and leaves some out. The table includes approximately 170,000 clones, 68% detected once. Sequencing was carried out using PBMCs. All receptors come from a woman younger than 35 in good health and CMV-seropositive. Each CDR3 is given with its conserved first and last residue. The D gene is left open where the match is weak. The size of a clone is reported for some rows only, either as once, few or many, or as a class for expanded clones.

cdr3_aa	cdr3_nt	d_call	j_call	clone_size	v_call
CASNQNTGELFF	TGTGCCAGCAACCAGAACACCGGGGAGCTGTTTTTT	NA	TRBJ2-2	NA	TRBV6-6
CASSFGQGNSPLHF	TGCGCCAGCAGCTTCGGGCAGGGGAATTCACCCCTCCACTTT	NA	TRBJ1-6	NA	TRBV5-1
CASRGLYGYTF	TGTGCCAGTAGGGGACTCTATGGCTACACCTTC	NA	TRBJ1-2	NA	TRBV19
CASSQDLGQPQHF	TGCGCCAGCAGCCAAGATCTCGGGCAGCCCCAGCATTTT	NA	TRBJ1-5	once	TRBV4-3
CASSPRTGPNYGYTF	TGTGCCAGCAGCCCTCGGACAGGGCCTAACTATGGCTACACCTTC	TRBD1	TRBJ1-2	NA	TRBV5-6
CASSLARLLSTDTQYF	TGTGCCAGCAGCTTAGCGCGGCTCCTAAGCACAGATACGCAGTATTTT	NA	TRBJ2-3	NA	TRBV7-9
CASSREIEGYTF	TGTGCCAGCAGTCGGGAAATCGAGGGCTACACCTTC	NA	TRBJ1-2	few	TRBV6-6
CASSVYGPSDTQYF	TGTGCCAGCAGTGTTTACGGGCCTAGCGATACGCAGTATTTT	NA	TRBJ2-3	NA	TRBV2
CASSEARTVPIQETQYF	TGTGCCAGCAGTGAAGCGCGAACAGTGCCAATCCAAGAGACCCAGTACTTC	NA	TRBJ2-5	NA	TRBV6-1
CASSILGGAGPNEKLFF	TGTGCCAGCAGTATCCTAGGGGGCGCCGGTCCGAATGAAAAACTGTTTTTT	TRBD1	TRBJ1-4	NA	TRBV28
CASSYSMRHGEKLFF	TGTGCCAGCAGTTACTCAATGAGGCATGGGGAAAAACTGTTTTTT	NA	TRBJ1-4	NA	TRBV6-5
CSVQKGLAGVSPTPYEQYF	TGCAGCGTCCAAAAGGGACTAGCGGGTGTAAGTCCTACTCCCTACGAGCAGTACTTC	TRBD2	TRBJ2-7	NA	TRBV29-1
CAWSVHRESLYGYTF	TGTGCCTGGAGTGTACACAGGGAGAGCCTCTATGGCTACACCTTC	NA	TRBJ1-2	NA	TRBV30
CASSSQQGELRQYF	TGCGCCAGCAGCTCGCAACAGGGGGAATTGCGGCAGTACTTC	TRBD1	TRBJ2-7	NA	TRBV5-1
CASSTYRVVDNEQFF	TGTGCCAGCAGCACCTACAGGGTAGTGGACAATGAGCAGTTCTTC	NA	TRBJ2-1	NA	TRBV7-8
CASSFDRGYSGNTIYF	TGTGCCAGCAGCTTTGACAGGGGATACTCTGGAAACACCATATATTTT	TRBD1	TRBJ1-3	few	TRBV5-4
CASSGADQPQHF	TGTGCCAGCTCAGGGGCAGATCAACCCCAGCATTTT	NA	TRBJ1-5	few	TRBV18
CASSLATAMTSAVQETQYF	TGTGCCAGCAGCTTAGCAACAGCAATGACTAGCGCAGTCCAAGAGACCCAGTACTTC	TRBD2	TRBJ2-5	NA	TRBV7-9
CASSQDPGTGGSEQYF	TGTGCCAGCAGCCAAGATCCAGGGACAGGGGGTAGCGAGCAGTACTTC	TRBD1	TRBJ2-7	few	TRBV4-2
CASGLVGGGYNEQFF	TGCGCCAGCGGATTGGTGGGAGGGGGCTACAATGAGCAGTTCTTC	NA	TRBJ2-1	NA	TRBV4-1
CASSQILAGATDTQYF	TGCGCCAGCAGCCAGATACTAGCGGGGGCCACAGATACGCAGTATTTT	TRBD2	TRBJ2-3	few	TRBV4-3
CASIAGGLNQETQYF	TGTGCCAGCATAGCGGGGGGCCTTAACCAAGAGACCCAGTACTTC	TRBD2	TRBJ2-5	NA	TRBV2
CASSLTGLNIQYF	TGTGCCAGCAGCTTGACAGGGCTAAACATTCAGTACTTC	TRBD1	TRBJ2-4	NA	TRBV7-9
CASSHYRVGTQPQHF	TGTGCCAGTAGTCATTACAGGGTCGGCACTCAGCCCCAGCATTTT	NA	TRBJ1-5	once	TRBV19
CAWSVNSRYEQYF	TGTGCCTGGAGTGTTAACAGCAGATACGAGCAGTACTTC	NA	TRBJ2-7	once	TRBV30
CASSLQQGRETQYF	TGCGCCAGCAGCTTGCAACAGGGAAGAGAGACCCAGTACTTC	NA	TRBJ2-5	NA	TRBV5-1
CATSRDPGADTQYF	TGTGCCACCAGCAGAGATCCCGGGGCAGATACGCAGTATTTT	NA	TRBJ2-3	NA	TRBV15
CASSFGQALRDVNTEAFF	TGTGCCAGCAGCTTTGGACAGGCCCTCCGAGACGTGAACACTGAAGCTTTCTTT	TRBD1	TRBJ1-1	few	TRBV11-2
CASSPYNLRGEETQYF	TGTGCCAGCAGTCCGTACAACCTGCGGGGGGAAGAGACCCAGTACTTC	TRBD2	TRBJ2-5	NA	TRBV6-6
CASSPSGGPYNEQFF	TGTGCCAGCAGTCCTAGCGGGGGGCCGTACAATGAGCAGTTCTTC	TRBD2	TRBJ2-1	few	TRBV7-3
CASSYQGDSYEQYF	TGTGCCAGCAGTTACCAGGGTGATTCCTACGAGCAGTACTTC	NA	TRBJ2-7	NA	TRBV28
CASSRRITGTGGNEQYF	TGTGCCAGCAGTCGTCGTATCACCGGGACAGGGGGCAACGAGCAGTACTTC	TRBD1	TRBJ2-7	NA	TRBV25-1
CASSLGQGAFNEQYF	TGTGCCAGCAGCTTGGGCCAGGGGGCTTTCAACGAGCAGTACTTC	TRBD1	TRBJ2-7	many	TRBV7-9
CASSIPNQGAYEQYF	TGTGCCAGTAGTATACCGAACCAGGGGGCCTACGAGCAGTACTTC	TRBD1	TRBJ2-7	NA	TRBV19
CASSIVGGGEDTEAFF	TGTGCCAGTAGTATAGTAGGTGGAGGAGAGGACACTGAAGCTTTCTTT	NA	TRBJ1-1	NA	TRBV19
CAISDAGTGELFF	TGTGCCATCAGTGACGCGGGGACCGGGGAGCTGTTTTTT	NA	TRBJ2-2	NA	TRBV10-3